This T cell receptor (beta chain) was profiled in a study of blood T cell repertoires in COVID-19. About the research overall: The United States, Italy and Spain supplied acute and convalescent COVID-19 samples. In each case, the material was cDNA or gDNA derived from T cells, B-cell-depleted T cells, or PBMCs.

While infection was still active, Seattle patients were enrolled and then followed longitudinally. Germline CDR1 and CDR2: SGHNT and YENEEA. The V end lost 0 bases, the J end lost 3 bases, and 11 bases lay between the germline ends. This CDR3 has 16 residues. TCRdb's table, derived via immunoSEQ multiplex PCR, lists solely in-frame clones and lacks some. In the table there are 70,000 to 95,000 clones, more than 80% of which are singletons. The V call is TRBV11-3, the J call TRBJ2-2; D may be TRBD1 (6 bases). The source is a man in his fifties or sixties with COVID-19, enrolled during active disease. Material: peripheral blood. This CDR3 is CASSLDARGDTGELFF. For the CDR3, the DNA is TGTGCCAGCAGCTTAGATGCCAGGGGCGACACCGGGGAGCTGTTTTTT. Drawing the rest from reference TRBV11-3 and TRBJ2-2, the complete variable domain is EAGVVQSPRYKIIEKKQPVAFWCNPISGHNTLYWYLQNLGQGPELLIRYENEEAVDDSQLPKDRFSAERLKGVDSTLKIQPAELGDSAVYLCASSLDARGDTGELFFGEGSRLTVL.